The clone carrying this T cell receptor beta chain was detected ten times or more. The data derive from a study of early T cells in non-severe SARS-CoV-2 infection. Each CDR3 protein gets one entry after TCRdb re-called the 5' RACE reads with MiXCR. The sample carries tens of thousands of distinct CDR3 sequences, 9.5% to 15% recorded once. The CDR3 loop spans 17 amino acids. J was trimmed by 6 bases and V by 1 base; bases with no gene match: 11. Germline loops: CDR1 LGHDT, CDR2 YNNKEL (reference sequence). This rearrangement joins TRBV3-1 to TRBJ2-7; TRBD2 matches 11 bases. The specimen sequenced was whole blood. The receptor was derived from an adult who was a healthcare worker with PCR-confirmed SARS-CoV-2 infection or an uninfected control (not recorded which). CDR3 DNA sequence: TGTGCCAGCAGCCAAGTTAGGCTAGCGGGAGGCCGCAGCGAGCAGTACTTC. It specifies CASSQVRLAGGRSEQYF.